The clone carrying this T cell receptor beta chain was detected many times. One entry per CDR3 protein results from TCRdb running MiXCR on the 5' RACE reads. The table includes 350,000 to 500,000 distinct CDR3 sequences, under 20% detected once. The record originates from a study of identical twins. V trimming: 6 bases; J trimming: 2 bases; junction bases outside the gene matches: 5. Per germline, CDR1 LNHDA and CDR2 SQIVND (reference sequence). This CDR3 has 15 residues. The sequence derives from a man aged 50 to 60 in good health. Sequencing input: naive T cells sorted from blood. The rearrangement links TRBV19 to TRBJ2-1; 9 bases align to TRBD2. CDR3: CASRSLAGAYNEQFF. The CDR3 coding sequence is TGTGCCAGTAGGTCCTTAGCGGGAGCCTACAATGAGCAGTTCTTC.